This T cell receptor beta chain was found in a study of T cell responses to AZD1222 COVID-19 vaccine. Clones were sequenced by immunoSEQ multiplex PCR, and TCRdb holds only the in-frame ones, with some missing. The sample lists 20,000 or so clones; roughly 84% were seen once. The CDR3 has 14 amino acids. The germline CDR1 and CDR2 sequences are LNHDA and SQIVND (reference sequence). With V trimmed by 5 bases and J by 2 bases, 2 bases remained unmatched. This clone was seen once. What it recognizes is unknown. Whole-study findings and limits: Rises in breadth and depth of Spike-specific TCRs came after two AZD1222 doses. Females outnumbered males among donors, who were mostly white British; clonal diversity was possibly underestimated. Reportedly, nearly half the spike-specific TCRs target unmutated variant regions.

This chain links TRBV19 with TRBJ1-5; 8 bases are a match to TRBD1. This TCR derives from an adult who received the AZD1222 COVID-19 vaccine. The sample consisted of peripheral blood, taken 28 days after the second AZD1222 dose. CDR3 nucleotides: TGTGCCAGTAGTCAGGGGGCTGGCAATCAGCCCCAGCATTTT. Its translation: CASSQGAGNQPQHF.